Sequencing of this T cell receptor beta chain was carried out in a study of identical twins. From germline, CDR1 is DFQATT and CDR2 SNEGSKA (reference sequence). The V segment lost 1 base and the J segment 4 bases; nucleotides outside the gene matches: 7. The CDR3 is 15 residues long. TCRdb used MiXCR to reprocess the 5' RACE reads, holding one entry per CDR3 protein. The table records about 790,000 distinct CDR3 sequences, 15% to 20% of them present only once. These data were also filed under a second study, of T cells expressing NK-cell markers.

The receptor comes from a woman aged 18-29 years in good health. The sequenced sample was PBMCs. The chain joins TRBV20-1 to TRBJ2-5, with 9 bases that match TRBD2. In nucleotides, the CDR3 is TGCAGTGCTAGAGTGCGGCGGGGGGGCCGAGAGACCCAGTACTTC. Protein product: CSARVRRGGRETQYF.